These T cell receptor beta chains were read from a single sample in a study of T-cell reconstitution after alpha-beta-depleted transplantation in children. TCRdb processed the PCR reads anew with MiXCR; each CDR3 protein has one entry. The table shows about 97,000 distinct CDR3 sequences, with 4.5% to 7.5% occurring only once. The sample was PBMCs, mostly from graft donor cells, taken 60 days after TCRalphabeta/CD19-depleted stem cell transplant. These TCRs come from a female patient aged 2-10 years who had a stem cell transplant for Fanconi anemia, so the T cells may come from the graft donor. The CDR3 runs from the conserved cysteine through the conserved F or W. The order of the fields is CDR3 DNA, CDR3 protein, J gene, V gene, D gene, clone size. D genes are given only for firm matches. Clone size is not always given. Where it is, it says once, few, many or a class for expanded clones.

CDR3nt: TGCGCCAGCAGCCATTACACAGGAGGCACACCCTACGAGCAGTACTTC
CDR3aa: CASSHYTGGTPYEQYF
j_gene: TRBJ2-7
v_gene: TRBV4-1
d_gene: .
abundance: .

CDR3nt: TGTGCCAGCAGTTCCGAAACAGGCGTGAACACTGAAGCTTTCTTT
CDR3aa: CASSSETGVNTEAFF
j_gene: TRBJ1-1
v_gene: TRBV28
d_gene: .
abundance: many

CDR3nt: TGCGCCAGCAGCCAACCGACAGGGGACGAGCAGTACTTC
CDR3aa: CASSQPTGDEQYF
j_gene: TRBJ2-7
v_gene: TRBV4-1
d_gene: TRBD1
abundance: once

CDR3nt: TGTGCCAGCAGCTTACACCAGGGGCGTTCCTACGAGCAGTACTTC
CDR3aa: CASSLHQGRSYEQYF
j_gene: TRBJ2-7
v_gene: TRBV7-2
d_gene: .
abundance: .

CDR3nt: TGTGCCAGCAGGAAGGGGGGTGGGCAGCCCCAGCATTTT
CDR3aa: CASRKGGGQPQHF
j_gene: TRBJ1-5
v_gene: TRBV12-3/TRBV12-4
d_gene: .
abundance: few

CDR3nt: TGTGCCAGCAGCTTAAAGGTAGCGGGAGGGGATGAGCAGTTCTTC
CDR3aa: CASSLKVAGGDEQFF
j_gene: TRBJ2-1
v_gene: TRBV7-3
d_gene: TRBD2
abundance: few

CDR3nt: TGCGCCAGCAGTCGGACCGATAAAGAGACCCAGTACTTC
CDR3aa: CASSRTDKETQYF
j_gene: TRBJ2-5
v_gene: TRBV10-2
d_gene: .
abundance: many

CDR3nt: TGTGCCAGCAGTTGGGGACAGGTTGATACGCAGTATTTT
CDR3aa: CASSWGQVDTQYF
j_gene: TRBJ2-3
v_gene: TRBV27
d_gene: TRBD1
abundance: many

CDR3nt: TGCAGCGTCCAGGGCTACACTGAAGCTTTCTTT
CDR3aa: CSVQGYTEAFF
j_gene: TRBJ1-1
v_gene: TRBV29-1
d_gene: .
abundance: many

CDR3nt: TGCAGTGCTAGTGGCCCGTACCAAGAGACCCAGTACTTC
CDR3aa: CSASGPYQETQYF
j_gene: TRBJ2-5
v_gene: TRBV20-1
d_gene: .
abundance: .

CDR3nt: TGCAGCGTAACGACAGCCGGGGACACCATATATTTT
CDR3aa: CSVTTAGDTIYF
j_gene: TRBJ1-3
v_gene: TRBV29-1
d_gene: .
abundance: few

CDR3nt: TGCGCCAGCAGCCATTCTAGCGGGGGGCCCTACAATGAGCAGTTCTTC
CDR3aa: CASSHSSGGPYNEQFF
j_gene: TRBJ2-1
v_gene: TRBV5-1
d_gene: TRBD2
abundance: many

CDR3nt: TGCGCCAGCAGCGGGGCAGATACCTACAATGAGCAGTTCTTC
CDR3aa: CASSGADTYNEQFF
j_gene: TRBJ2-1
v_gene: TRBV5-1
d_gene: .
abundance: many

CDR3nt: TGTGCCTGGAACAGACTAGCGGGAGGGGTGGATACGCAGTATTTT
CDR3aa: CAWNRLAGGVDTQYF
j_gene: TRBJ2-3
v_gene: TRBV30
d_gene: TRBD2
abundance: .

CDR3nt: TGTGCCAGCAGCCGGGACAGGGCAATTCTCTCCTACGAGCAGTACTTC
CDR3aa: CASSRDRAILSYEQYF
j_gene: TRBJ2-7
v_gene: TRBV5-5
d_gene: TRBD1
abundance: many

CDR3nt: TGCAGTGCGACACTAGCGGGGCTCTTTAGTGGCGGGGAGCTGTTTTTT
CDR3aa: CSATLAGLFSGGELFF
j_gene: TRBJ2-2
v_gene: TRBV20-1
d_gene: TRBD2
abundance: many

CDR3nt: TGCAGTGCTAGCGGATGGAGGGGGCGTGGAGAGACCCAGTACTTC
CDR3aa: CSASGWRGRGETQYF
j_gene: TRBJ2-5
v_gene: TRBV20-1
d_gene: .
abundance: many

CDR3nt: TGTGCCAGCAGCACACAGGGACAGGGAGAGAATGAGCAGTTCTTC
CDR3aa: CASSTQGQGENEQFF
j_gene: TRBJ2-1
v_gene: TRBV7-3
d_gene: TRBD1
abundance: many

CDR3nt: TGTGCCAGCAGTTTAGCGGGGATATCCTACAATGAGCAGTTCTTC
CDR3aa: CASSLAGISYNEQFF
j_gene: TRBJ2-1
v_gene: TRBV7-9
d_gene: TRBD2
abundance: .

CDR3nt: TGCGCCAGCAGGGTGACAGAACCCACCGGGGAGCTGTTTTTT
CDR3aa: CASRVTEPTGELFF
j_gene: TRBJ2-2
v_gene: TRBV5-1
d_gene: .
abundance: many

CDR3nt: TGTGCCAGCAGCTCTAGTCGGAACAGACCAGATACGCAGTATTTT
CDR3aa: CASSSSRNRPDTQYF
j_gene: TRBJ2-3
v_gene: TRBV11-3
d_gene: .
abundance: .

CDR3nt: TGTGCCAGCTCACAGTCTAGCGGGGGCCGCACAGATACGCAGTATTTT
CDR3aa: CASSQSSGGRTDTQYF
j_gene: TRBJ2-3
v_gene: TRBV18
d_gene: TRBD2
abundance: many

CDR3nt: TGTGCCAGCTCCCCGGCGACCCCCGAGGTAGAGACCCAGTACTTC
CDR3aa: CASSPATPEVETQYF
j_gene: TRBJ2-5
v_gene: TRBV3-1
d_gene: .
abundance: many

CDR3nt: TGTGCCAGCAGCTTAACAGGACAGGGAAATCAGCCCCAGCATTTT
CDR3aa: CASSLTGQGNQPQHF
j_gene: TRBJ1-5
v_gene: TRBV5-4
d_gene: TRBD1
abundance: .

CDR3nt: TGCGCCAGCAGTCATGGCGCGAACACCGGGGAGCTGTTTTTT
CDR3aa: CASSHGANTGELFF
j_gene: TRBJ2-2
v_gene: TRBV10-1
d_gene: .
abundance: many

CDR3nt: TGTGCCAGCAGTGAAGTCAAAGAGACCCAGTACTTC
CDR3aa: CASSEVKETQYF
j_gene: TRBJ2-5
v_gene: TRBV2
d_gene: .
abundance: .